The present TCR beta chain was sequenced within a study of CD8 T cells in Susac syndrome. Overall study context: When blood was drawn, the patients with Susac syndrome were therapy-naive, on corticosteroids, or on intravenous immunoglobulin alone.

Reverse transcription used roughly 0.5 to 1 ug RNA and random hexamers. MiXCR, applied by TCRdb to the immunoSEQ multiplex PCR reads, yields one record per CDR3 protein. The table records around 180,000 distinct CDR3 sequences, 90% to 95% of them present only once. The length of the CDR3 is 11 residues. The germline gives CDR1 SQVTM, CDR2 ANQGSEA. Between the trimmed V and J ends, which lost 5 bases and 6 bases, there was a span of 10 bases. Sequencing input: CD4+ T cells from PBMCs. This clonotype was sampled from a human donor with Susac syndrome. V usage is TRBV29-1 and J usage is TRBJ1-2; no clear D gene. The CDR3 DNA reads TGCAGCGTTCTAAAACCCGATGGCTACACCTTC. Its protein is CSVLKPDGYTF.